The T cell receptor (beta chain) described here comes from a study of Ad26.COV2.S vaccination and SARS-CoV-2 variants. Findings and limits, study-wide: Total T cell responses may have been underestimated by the TCR breadth and depth analyses.

Treatment of the sample: around 19 received Ad26.COV2.S at low or high dose, single or two shots; several received placebo; per-sample allocation not given. The investigators took samples on day 63 after the first vaccine or placebo injection. The CDR3 sequence is 14 residues long. CDR1 and CDR2 (germline): MNHNS, SASEGT. Trimming removed 2 bases from V and 7 bases from J, with 14 bases in between. Measured with immunoSEQ multiplex PCR; TCRdb has only the in-frame clones, and not every one. Counted here are about 460,000 clones, roughly nine tenths occurring once; the ten biggest clones make up 1.7%. Concerning this clone: The antigen is undetermined.

The clonotype comes from a person between 18 and 59 years old who received the Ad26.COV2.S COVID-19 vaccine or a placebo. The sequences come from peripheral blood, collected in a trial of Ad26.COV2.S vaccine versus placebo. This sequence joins TRBV6-1 and TRBJ1-2, with a possible D match to TRBD1 (6 bases). CDR3 bases: TGTGCCAGCAGTGAAACCCCCAGGGGTCTTGGCTACACCTTC. It translates to CASSETPRGLGYTF.